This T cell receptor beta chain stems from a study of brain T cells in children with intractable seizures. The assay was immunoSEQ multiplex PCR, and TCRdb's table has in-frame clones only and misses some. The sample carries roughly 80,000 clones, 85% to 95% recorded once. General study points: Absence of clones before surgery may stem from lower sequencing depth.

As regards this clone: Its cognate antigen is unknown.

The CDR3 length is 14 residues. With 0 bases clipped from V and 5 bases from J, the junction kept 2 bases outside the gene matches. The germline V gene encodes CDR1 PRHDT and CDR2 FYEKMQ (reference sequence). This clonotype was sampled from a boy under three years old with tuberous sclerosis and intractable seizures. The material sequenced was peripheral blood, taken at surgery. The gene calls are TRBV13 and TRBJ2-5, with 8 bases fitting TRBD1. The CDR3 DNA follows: TGTGCCAGCAGCTTAGGGACAGGGGACGAGACCCAGTACTTC. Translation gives CASSLGTGDETQYF.